This is a list of T cell receptor beta chains from one sample in a study of T cell repertoires in cytomegalovirus infection. The antigens of these receptors remain unknown. Via MiXCR, TCRdb re-called the reads, giving one row per CDR3 protein. Of about 920,000 distinct CDR3 sequences in the sample, roughly 30% were seen once. The sample was cultured CD8+ T cells from PBMCs, taken from culture after CMV antigen stimulation. The receptors come from a human donor in good health (CMV status not recorded). Some clones in this sample may be carry-over from other donors' samples. Each CDR3 is given with its conserved first and last residue. The D gene is left open where the match is weak. Expanded clones are given a class, and other clones once, few, many or no size at all.

abundance	len	v_gene	j_gene	d_gene	CDR3nt	CDR3aa
.	15	TRBV2	TRBJ2-7	.	TGTGCCAGCAGTGAAGGGCCCGCTCTAACCTACGAGCAGTACTTC	CASSEGPALTYEQYF
.	13	TRBV6-1	TRBJ2-7	.	TGTGCCAGCAATTCCGGACATCCCTACGAGCAGTACTTC	CASNSGHPYEQYF
.	17	TRBV4-3	TRBJ1-2	TRBD1	TGCGCCAGCAGCCACCCGGGACAGGGTTTGGTTAGCTATGGCTACACCTTC	CASSHPGQGLVSYGYTF
few	15	TRBV4-1	TRBJ2-1	TRBD1	TGCGCCAGCAGCCAATGGATGACAGGGGTCAATGAGCAGTTCTTC	CASSQWMTGVNEQFF
.	17	TRBV7-9	TRBJ2-1	TRBD2	TGTGCCAGCAGAATAGGCGGTCAGCGGGGGAGGGACAATGAGCAGTTCTTC	CASRIGGQRGRDNEQFF
few	16	TRBV6-2/TRBV6-3	TRBJ2-7	.	TGTGCCAGCAGTTACCCCCCTTCCCGGGCAGCCTACGAGCAGTACTTC	CASSYPPSRAAYEQYF
few	14	TRBV23-1	TRBJ2-7	.	TGCGCCAGCAGTCAATCCGGGGATACCTACGAGCAGTACTTC	CASSQSGDTYEQYF
.	11	TRBV11-2	TRBJ2-4	.	TGTGCCAGCAGCTTGGTAGACATTCAGTACTTC	CASSLVDIQYF
few	16	TRBV7-9	TRBJ2-5	TRBD1	TGTGCCAGCAGCTTACTCGGGACAGGAGGTCCGGAGACCCAGTACTTC	CASSLLGTGGPETQYF
few	14	TRBV5-1	TRBJ1-1	.	TGCGCCAGCAGCTTGGCCGGGGGGATGCCTGAAGCTTTCTTT	CASSLAGGMPEAFF
.	16	TRBV24-1	TRBJ2-1	TRBD2	TGTGCCACCAGCGATAGCGGGGGGGCGCTTACGAATGAGCAGTTCTTC	CATSDSGGALTNEQFF
few	18	TRBV5-6	TRBJ2-2	TRBD1	TGTGCCAGCAGCTCTTACTTCAAAGGACAGGGGGCTAACGGGGAGCTGTTTTTT	CASSSYFKGQGANGELFF
many	16	TRBV7-2	TRBJ2-3	.	TGTGCCAGCAGCTTAGGGGTCTCCTATCCCGCAGATACGCAGTATTTT	CASSLGVSYPADTQYF
few	13	TRBV28	TRBJ2-2	.	TGTGCCGCTGCATCGACAGGTACCGGGGAGCTGTTTTTT	CAAASTGTGELFF
once	14	TRBV2	TRBJ1-1	.	TGTGCCAGCAGTGAACAACCCGGGGGGACTGAAGCTTTCTTT	CASSEQPGGTEAFF
.	14	TRBV12-3/TRBV12-4	TRBJ1-1	TRBD1	TGTGCCAGCAGTTGGGACAGGTATATCATTGAAGCTTTCTTT	CASSWDRYIIEAFF
.	17	TRBV6-1	TRBJ1-2	.	TGTGCCAGCAGTTCCGGGAGAGCGGGTGGTGTGGCCTATGGCTACACCTTC	CASSSGRAGGVAYGYTF
few	13	TRBV27	TRBJ1-6	.	TGTGCCACCGGCTTGGGTTTATCTTCACCCCTCCACTTT	CATGLGLSSPLHF
few	15	TRBV13	TRBJ2-5	TRBD1	TGTGCCAGCAGGCCCCAGGGGGCACCCTCAGGGGCCCAGTACTTC	CASRPQGAPSGAQYF
many	15	TRBV7-9	TRBJ1-1	.	TGTGCCAGCAGCCCCCATTGGACGGAGAACACTGAAGCTTTCTTT	CASSPHWTENTEAFF
.	17	TRBV12-3/TRBV12-4	TRBJ2-5	TRBD1	TGTGCCAGCAGTGATACAGGGGGCACCCCCCTGGGAGAGACCCAGTACTTC	CASSDTGGTPLGETQYF
.	15	TRBV18	TRBJ1-2	TRBD1	TGTGCCAGCTCACCACGGCAGGGGGCTTGGTATGGCTACACCTTC	CASSPRQGAWYGYTF